The subject of this entry is one TCR beta chain. What it binds is unknown. The data were taken from a study of cytomegalovirus exposure and HLA in healthy donors. Notes on the study in general: Upon later analysis, TCR association rates were observed to vary by HLA locus, being highest for DRB1 and lowest for HLA-C. An analysis that was carried out later associated 16,951 TCR beta sequences with HLA alleles at 0.05 false discovery rate. Later findings reportedly placed an Asian-associated ancestry cluster below the approximately 670-donor mean for N-insertions.

Primers: 60 Vbeta forward and 13 Jbeta reverse. Using immunoSEQ multiplex PCR, the repertoire was profiled, and TCRdb retains in-frame clones only, with some absent. The table shows about 250,000 clones, with about 75% occurring only once. V lost 4 bases and J lost 2, with 15 bases in between. The CDR3 spans 16 residues. Germline V gives CDR1 SGHRS, CDR2 YFSETQ. The specimen sequenced was PBMCs. This TCR was recovered from a female donor in good health and CMV-seronegative. V is TRBV5-1 and J is TRBJ1-4, with a weak D call TRBD1 (6 bases). For the CDR3, the DNA is TGCGCCAGCAGCCTTTTACAGGGAGCGACTAATGAAAAACTGTTTTTT. Its protein is CASSLLQGATNEKLFF.